This T cell receptor (beta chain) emerged from a study of T cell responses to AZD1222 COVID-19 vaccine. General observations from the study: At study baseline, merely five or six AZD1222 recipients were seropositive. Distributed over spike, vaccine-associated CD4 TCRs predominated at 160-218 and 743-854. After the peak T cell response, and only then, were repertoires sampled.

This CDR3 comprises 18 residues. The germline V gene encodes CDR1 SGHTA and CDR2 FQGNSA. The ends lost 1 base at V and 3 bases at J; junction bases unmatched: 7. The method was immunoSEQ multiplex PCR; TCRdb's version includes in-frame clones alone and lacks a portion of them. Here the sample spans approximately 210,000 clones, approximately 90% being singletons. Details on this clone: Its cognate antigen is unknown.

The study pooled second doses at about 4 or about 12 weeks. Source: peripheral blood, taken 28 days after the second AZD1222 dose. The V gene is TRBV7-2, the J gene TRBJ2-1; 12 nucleotides align to TRBD2. The receptor was isolated from an adult who received the AZD1222 COVID-19 vaccine. As DNA, the CDR3 is TGTGCCAGCAGCTTAGAGGGAACTAGCGGGAGGTTCTACAATGAGCAGTTCTTC. It translates to CASSLEGTSGRFYNEQFF. The full variable domain, with the rest looked up from reference TRBV7-2 and TRBJ2-1, is GAGVSQSPSNKVTEKGKDVELRCDPISGHTALYWYRQSLGQGLEFLIYFQGNSAPDKSGLPSDRFSAERTGGSVSTLTIQRTQQEDSAVYLCASSLEGTSGRFYNEQFFGPGTRLTVL.